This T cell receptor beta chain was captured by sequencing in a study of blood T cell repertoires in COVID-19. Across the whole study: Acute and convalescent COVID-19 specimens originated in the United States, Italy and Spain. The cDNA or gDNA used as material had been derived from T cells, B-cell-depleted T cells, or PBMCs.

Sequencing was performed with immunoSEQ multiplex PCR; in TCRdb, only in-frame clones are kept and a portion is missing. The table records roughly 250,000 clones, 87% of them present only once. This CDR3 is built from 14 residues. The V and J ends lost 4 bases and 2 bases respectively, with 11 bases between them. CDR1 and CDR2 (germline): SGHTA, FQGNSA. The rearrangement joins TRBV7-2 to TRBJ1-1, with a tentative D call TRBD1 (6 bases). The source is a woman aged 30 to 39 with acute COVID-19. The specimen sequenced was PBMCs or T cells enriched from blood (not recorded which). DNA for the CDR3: TGTGCCAGCAGCTGGGGACACGGTAACACTGAAGCTTTCTTT. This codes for CASSWGHGNTEAFF.